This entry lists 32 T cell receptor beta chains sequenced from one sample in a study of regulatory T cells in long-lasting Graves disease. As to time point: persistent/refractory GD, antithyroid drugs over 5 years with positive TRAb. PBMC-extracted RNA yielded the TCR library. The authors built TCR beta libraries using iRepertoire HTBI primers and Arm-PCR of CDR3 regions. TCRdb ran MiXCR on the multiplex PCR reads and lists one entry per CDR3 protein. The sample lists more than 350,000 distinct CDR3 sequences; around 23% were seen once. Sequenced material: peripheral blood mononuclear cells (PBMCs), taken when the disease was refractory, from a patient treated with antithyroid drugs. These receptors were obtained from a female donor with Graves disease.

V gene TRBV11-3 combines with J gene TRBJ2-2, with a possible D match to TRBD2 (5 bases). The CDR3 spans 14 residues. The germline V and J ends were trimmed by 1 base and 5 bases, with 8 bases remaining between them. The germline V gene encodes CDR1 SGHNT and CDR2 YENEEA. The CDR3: CASSLVRDTGELFF. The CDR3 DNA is TGTGCCAGCAGCTTAGTTCGGGATACCGGGGAGCTGTTTTTT.

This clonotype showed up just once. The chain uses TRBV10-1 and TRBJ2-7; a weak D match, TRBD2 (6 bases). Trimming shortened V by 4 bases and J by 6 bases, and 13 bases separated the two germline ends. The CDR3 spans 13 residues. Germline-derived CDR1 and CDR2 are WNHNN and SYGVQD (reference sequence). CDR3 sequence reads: CASSGDLGGEQYF. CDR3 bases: TGCGCCAGCAGTGGGGACCTCGGGGGCGAGCAGTACTTC.

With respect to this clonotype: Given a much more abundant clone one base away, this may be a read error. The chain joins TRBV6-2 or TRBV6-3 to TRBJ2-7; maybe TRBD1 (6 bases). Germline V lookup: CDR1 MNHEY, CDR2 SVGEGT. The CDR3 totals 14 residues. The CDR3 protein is CARSNRAGEGEQYF. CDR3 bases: TGTGCCCGCAGCAATCGGGCAGGGGAAGGCGAGCAGTACTTC.

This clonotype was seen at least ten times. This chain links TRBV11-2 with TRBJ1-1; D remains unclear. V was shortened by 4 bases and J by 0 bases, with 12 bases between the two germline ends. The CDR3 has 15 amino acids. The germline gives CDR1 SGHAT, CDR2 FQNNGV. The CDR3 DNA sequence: TGTGCCAGCAGCTGGACGGGCGTCATGAACACTGAAGCTTTCTTT. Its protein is CASSWTGVMNTEAFF.

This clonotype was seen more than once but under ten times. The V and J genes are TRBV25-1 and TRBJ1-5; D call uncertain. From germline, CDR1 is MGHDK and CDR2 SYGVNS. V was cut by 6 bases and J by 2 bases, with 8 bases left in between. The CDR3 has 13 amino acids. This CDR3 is CASSRSGNQPQHF. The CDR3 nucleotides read TGTGCCAGCAGCCGAAGTGGCAATCAGCCCCAGCATTTT.

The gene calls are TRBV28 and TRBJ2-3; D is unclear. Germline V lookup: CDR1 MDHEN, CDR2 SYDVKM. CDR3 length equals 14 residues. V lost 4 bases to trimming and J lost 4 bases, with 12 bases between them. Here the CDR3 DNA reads TGTGCCAGCAGTTCCAATCAACGACCAGATACGCAGTATTTT. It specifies CASSSNQRPDTQYF.

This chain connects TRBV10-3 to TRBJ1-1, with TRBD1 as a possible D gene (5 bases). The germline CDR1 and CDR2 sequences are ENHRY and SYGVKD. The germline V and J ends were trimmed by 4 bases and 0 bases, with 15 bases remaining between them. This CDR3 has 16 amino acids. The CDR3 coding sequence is TGTGCCATCAGTGCGGCGCAGGGCCGAATGAACACTGAAGCTTTCTTT. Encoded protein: CAISAAQGRMNTEAFF.

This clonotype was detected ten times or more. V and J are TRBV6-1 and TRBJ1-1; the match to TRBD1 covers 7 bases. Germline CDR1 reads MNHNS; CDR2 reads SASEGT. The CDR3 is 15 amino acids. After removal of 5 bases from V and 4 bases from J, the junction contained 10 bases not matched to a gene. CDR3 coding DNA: TGTGCCAGCAGTCCTGATGTGGCAGGGGGCACTGAAGCTTTCTTT. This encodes CASSPDVAGGTEAFF.

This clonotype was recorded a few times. CDR3 residues: CAISVGGNYEQYF. The CDR3 nucleotides are TGTGCCATCAGTGTTGGAGGGAATTACGAGCAGTACTTC. The genes are TRBV10-3 and TRBJ2-7, with D possibly matching TRBD2 (6 bases). V gave up 4 bases and J gave up 4 bases, with 11 bases separating them. The CDR3 has 13 amino acids. Germline assignment: CDR1 ENHRY and CDR2 SYGVKD.

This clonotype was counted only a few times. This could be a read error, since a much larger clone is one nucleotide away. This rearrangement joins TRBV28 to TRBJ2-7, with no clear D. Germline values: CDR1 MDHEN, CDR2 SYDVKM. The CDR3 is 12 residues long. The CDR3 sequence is CASSGAPYGQYF. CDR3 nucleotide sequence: TGTGCCAGCAGCGGTGCGCCCTACGGGCAGTACTTC. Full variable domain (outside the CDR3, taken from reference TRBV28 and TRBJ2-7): DVKVTQSSRYLVKRTGEKVFLECVQDMDHENMFWYRQDPGLGLRLIYFSYDVKMKEKGDIPEGYSVSREKKERFSLILESASTNQTSMYLCASSGAPYGQYFGPGTRLTVT.

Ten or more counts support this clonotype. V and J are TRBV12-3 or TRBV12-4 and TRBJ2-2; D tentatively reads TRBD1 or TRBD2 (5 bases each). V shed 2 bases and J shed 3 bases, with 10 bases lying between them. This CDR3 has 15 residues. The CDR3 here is CASSLNGGHTGELFF. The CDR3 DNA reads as TGTGCCAGCAGTTTAAATGGGGGTCACACCGGGGAGCTGTTTTTT.

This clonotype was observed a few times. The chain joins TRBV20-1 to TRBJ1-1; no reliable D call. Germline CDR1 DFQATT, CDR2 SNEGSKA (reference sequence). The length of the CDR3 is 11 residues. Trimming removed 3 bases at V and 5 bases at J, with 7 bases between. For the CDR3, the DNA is TGCAGTGCTAGTATTGGGACTGAAGCTTTCTTT. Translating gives CSASIGTEAFF.

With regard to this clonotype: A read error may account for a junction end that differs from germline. As DNA, the CDR3 is TGTGCCAGCAGCTTAGCGGGAGGCCCGAACACCGGGGAGCTGTTTTTT. Protein sequence: CASSLAGGPNTGELFF. This chain uses TRBV12-3 or TRBV12-4 with TRBJ2-2; 10 bases match TRBD2. The CDR3 totals 16 residues.

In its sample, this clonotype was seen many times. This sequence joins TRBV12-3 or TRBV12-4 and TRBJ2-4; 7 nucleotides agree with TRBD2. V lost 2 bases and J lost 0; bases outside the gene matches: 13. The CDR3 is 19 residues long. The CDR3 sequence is CASSLLGLADSLAKNIQYF. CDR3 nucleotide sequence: TGTGCCAGCAGTTTACTCGGCCTAGCGGATAGCCTAGCCAAAAACATTCAGTACTTC.

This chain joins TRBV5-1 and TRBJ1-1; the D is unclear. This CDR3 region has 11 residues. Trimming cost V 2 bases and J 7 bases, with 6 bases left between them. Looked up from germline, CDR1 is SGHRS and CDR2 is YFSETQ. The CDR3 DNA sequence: TGCGCCAGCAGCTTCCAGAATGAAGCTTTCTTT. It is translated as CASSFQNEAFF.

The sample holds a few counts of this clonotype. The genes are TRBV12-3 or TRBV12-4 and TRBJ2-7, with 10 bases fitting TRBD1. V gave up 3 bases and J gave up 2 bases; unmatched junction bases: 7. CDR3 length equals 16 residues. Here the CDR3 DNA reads TGTGCCAGCAGTTTGTTGGGACAGGGGACTACCTACGAGCAGTACTTC. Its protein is CASSLLGQGTTYEQYF.

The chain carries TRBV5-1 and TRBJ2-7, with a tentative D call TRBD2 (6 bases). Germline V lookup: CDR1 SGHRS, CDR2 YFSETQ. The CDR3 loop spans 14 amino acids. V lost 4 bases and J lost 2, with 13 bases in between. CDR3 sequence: CASSLGEVAYEQYF. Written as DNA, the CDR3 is TGCGCCAGCAGCCTCGGGGAGGTAGCCTACGAGCAGTACTTC.

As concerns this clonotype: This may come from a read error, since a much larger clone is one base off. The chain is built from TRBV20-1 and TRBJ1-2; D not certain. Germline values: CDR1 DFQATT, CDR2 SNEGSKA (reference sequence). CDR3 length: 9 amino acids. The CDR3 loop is CSTSYGYTF. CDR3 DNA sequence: TGCAGCACGAGCTATGGCTACACCTTC.

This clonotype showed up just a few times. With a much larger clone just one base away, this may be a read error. CDR3 region: CASTIGQGNVYEQCF. As DNA, the CDR3 is TGTGCCAGCACCATCGGACAGGGGAACGTCTACGAGCAGTGCTTC. The J gene is TRBJ2-7, the V gene TRBV28; 9 bases align to TRBD1. Germline loops: CDR1 MDHEN, CDR2 SYDVKM. CDR3 length: 15 amino acids. The variable domain in full, completed from reference TRBV28 and TRBJ2-7, reads DVKVTQSSRYLVKRTGEKVFLECVQDMDHENMFWYRQDPGLGLRLIYFSYDVKMKEKGDIPEGYSVSREKKERFSLILESASTNQTSMYLCASTIGQGNVYEQCFGPGTRLTVT.

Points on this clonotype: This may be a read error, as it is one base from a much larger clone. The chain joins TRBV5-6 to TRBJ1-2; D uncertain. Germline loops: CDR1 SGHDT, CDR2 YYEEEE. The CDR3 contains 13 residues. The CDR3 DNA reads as TGTGCCAACAGCCACCGGGATAATTATGGCTACACCTTC. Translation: CANSHRDNYGYTF.

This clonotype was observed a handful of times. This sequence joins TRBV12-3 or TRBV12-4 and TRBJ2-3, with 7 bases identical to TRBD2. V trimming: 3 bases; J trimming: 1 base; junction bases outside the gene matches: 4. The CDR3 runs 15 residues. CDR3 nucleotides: TGTGCCAGCAGTTTTTCGAGCGGGGGCACAGATACGCAGTATTTT. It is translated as CASSFSSGGTDTQYF.

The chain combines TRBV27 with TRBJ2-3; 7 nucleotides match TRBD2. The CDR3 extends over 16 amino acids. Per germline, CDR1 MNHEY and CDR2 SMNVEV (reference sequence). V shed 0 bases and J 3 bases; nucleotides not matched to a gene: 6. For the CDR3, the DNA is TGTGCCAGCAGTTTATCGGCGGGAGTGGAGACAGATACGCAGTATTTT. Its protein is CASSLSAGVETDTQYF.

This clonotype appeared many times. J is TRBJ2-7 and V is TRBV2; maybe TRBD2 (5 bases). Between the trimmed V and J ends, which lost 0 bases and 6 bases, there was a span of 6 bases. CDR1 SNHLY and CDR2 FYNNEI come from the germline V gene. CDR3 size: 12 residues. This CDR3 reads CASSEAGVEQYF. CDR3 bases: TGTGCCAGCAGTGAAGCCGGGGTCGAGCAGTACTTC.

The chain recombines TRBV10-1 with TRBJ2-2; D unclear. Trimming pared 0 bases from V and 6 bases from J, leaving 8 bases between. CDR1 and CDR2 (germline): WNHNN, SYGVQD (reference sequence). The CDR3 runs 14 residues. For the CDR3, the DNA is TGCGCCAGCAGTGAGTCGAACTTAGCCGGGGAGCTGTTTTTT. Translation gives CASSESNLAGELFF.

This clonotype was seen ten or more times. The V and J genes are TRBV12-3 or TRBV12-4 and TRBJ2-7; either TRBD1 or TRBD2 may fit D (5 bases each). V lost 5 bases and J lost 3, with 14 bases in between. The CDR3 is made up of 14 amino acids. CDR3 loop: CASSKPGPFYEQYF. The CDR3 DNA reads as TGTGCCAGCAGTAAACCGGGACCCTTCTACGAGCAGTACTTC.

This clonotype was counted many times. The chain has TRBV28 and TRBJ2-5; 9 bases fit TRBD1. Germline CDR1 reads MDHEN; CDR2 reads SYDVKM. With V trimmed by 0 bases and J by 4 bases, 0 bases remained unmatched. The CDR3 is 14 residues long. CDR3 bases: TGTGCCAGCAGTTTATGGACAGGGGGAGAGACCCAGTACTTC. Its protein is CASSLWTGGETQYF.

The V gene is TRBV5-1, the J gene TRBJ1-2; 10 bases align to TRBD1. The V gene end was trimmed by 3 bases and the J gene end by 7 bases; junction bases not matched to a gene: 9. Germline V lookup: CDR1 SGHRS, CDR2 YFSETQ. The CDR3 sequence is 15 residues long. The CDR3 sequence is CASSYRQGASGGYTF. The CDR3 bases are TGCGCCAGCAGCTATCGACAGGGGGCAAGCGGTGGCTACACCTTC.

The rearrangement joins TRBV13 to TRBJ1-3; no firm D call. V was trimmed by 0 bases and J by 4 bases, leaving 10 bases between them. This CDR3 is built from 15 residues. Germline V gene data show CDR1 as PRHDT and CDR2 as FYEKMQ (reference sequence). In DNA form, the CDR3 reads TGTGCCAGCAGCTTAGGCAGAATTCACGGAAACACCATATATTTT. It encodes CASSLGRIHGNTIYF.

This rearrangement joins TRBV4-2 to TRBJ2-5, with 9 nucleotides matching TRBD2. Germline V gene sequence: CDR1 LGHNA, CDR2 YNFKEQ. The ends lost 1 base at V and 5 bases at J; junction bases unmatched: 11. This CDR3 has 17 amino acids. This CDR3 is CASSQVGGSGSLETQYF. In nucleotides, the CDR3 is TGTGCCAGCAGCCAAGTTGGGGGTAGCGGGAGTTTGGAGACCCAGTACTTC.

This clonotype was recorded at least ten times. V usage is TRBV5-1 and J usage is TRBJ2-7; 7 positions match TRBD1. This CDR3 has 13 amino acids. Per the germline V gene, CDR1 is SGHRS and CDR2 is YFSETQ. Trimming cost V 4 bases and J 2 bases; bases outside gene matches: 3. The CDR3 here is CASSIDRAYEQYF. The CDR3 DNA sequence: TGCGCCAGCAGCATTGACAGGGCCTACGAGCAGTACTTC.

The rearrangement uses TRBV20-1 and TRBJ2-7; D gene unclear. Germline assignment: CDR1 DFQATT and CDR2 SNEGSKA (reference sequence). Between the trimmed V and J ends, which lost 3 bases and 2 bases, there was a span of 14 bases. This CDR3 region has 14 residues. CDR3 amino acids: CSASILDAAYEQYF. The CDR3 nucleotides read TGCAGTGCTAGTATCCTCGACGCGGCCTACGAGCAGTACTTC.

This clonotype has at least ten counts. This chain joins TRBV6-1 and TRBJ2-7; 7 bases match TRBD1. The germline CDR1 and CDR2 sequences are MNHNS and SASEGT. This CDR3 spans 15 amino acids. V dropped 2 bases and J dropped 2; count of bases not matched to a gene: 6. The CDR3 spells CASSERQGLPYEQYF. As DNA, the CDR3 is TGTGCCAGCAGTGAAAGACAGGGCCTACCCTACGAGCAGTACTTC.